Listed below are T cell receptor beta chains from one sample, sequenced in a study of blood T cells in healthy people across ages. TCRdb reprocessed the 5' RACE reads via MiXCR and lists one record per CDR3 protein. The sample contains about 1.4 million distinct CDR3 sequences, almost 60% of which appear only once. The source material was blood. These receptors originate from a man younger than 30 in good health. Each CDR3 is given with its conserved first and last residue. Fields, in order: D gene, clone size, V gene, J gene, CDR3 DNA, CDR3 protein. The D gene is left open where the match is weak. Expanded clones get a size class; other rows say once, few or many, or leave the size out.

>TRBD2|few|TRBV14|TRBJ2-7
TGTGCCAGCAGCCAAGAAAGCGGGATCTACGAGCAGTACTTC
CASSQESGIYEQYF
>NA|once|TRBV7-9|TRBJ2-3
TGTGCCAGCAGCTCCTATCCCACAGATACGCAGTATTTT
CASSSYPTDTQYF
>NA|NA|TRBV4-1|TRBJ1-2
TGCGCCAGCAGCCAAGAAGGCATCGGCACAACCTATGGCTACACCTTC
CASSQEGIGTTYGYTF
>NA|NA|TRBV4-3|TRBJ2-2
TGCGCCAGCAGCCAATGGCCTCAGGGATCCAACACCGGGGAGCTGTTTTTT
CASSQWPQGSNTGELFF
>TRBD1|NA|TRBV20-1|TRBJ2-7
TGCAGTGCTAGAGGCCGGGACAGGGTGGGCTACGAGCAGTACTTC
CSARGRDRVGYEQYF
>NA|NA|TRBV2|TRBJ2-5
TGTGCCAGCAGGAGGGGCCAACAAGAGACCCAGTACTTC
CASRRGQQETQYF
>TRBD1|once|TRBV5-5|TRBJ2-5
TGTGCCAGCATCGACCACAGGGGAGTGGAGACCCAGTACTTC
CASIDHRGVETQYF
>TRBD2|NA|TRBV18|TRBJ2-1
TGTGCCAGTCTAGCGGGCTCCACCTACAATGAGCAGTTCTTC
CASLAGSTYNEQFF
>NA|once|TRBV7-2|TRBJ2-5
TGTGCCAGCAGCTTTAATCCAGGGGGGGGGACCCAGTACTTC
CASSFNPGGGTQYF
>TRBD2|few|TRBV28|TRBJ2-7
TGTGCCAGTAGGCCCCTAGCGGGAGCCTACGAGCAGTACTTC
CASRPLAGAYEQYF
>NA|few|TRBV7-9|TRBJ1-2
TGTGCCAGCAGCTCCCCCCCCAGGGTGGACTATGGCTACACCTTC
CASSSPPRVDYGYTF
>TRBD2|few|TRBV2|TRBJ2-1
TGTGCCAGCACAAGCCCCGCAGGGACTAGCGCCTACAATGAGCAGTTCTTC
CASTSPAGTSAYNEQFF
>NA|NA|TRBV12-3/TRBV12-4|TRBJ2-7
TGTGCCAGCAGCTCTCTGGAGGGCGAGCAGTACTTC
CASSSLEGEQYF
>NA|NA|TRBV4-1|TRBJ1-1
TGCGCCAGCAGCCAAGGATCAGGTCTGGACACTGAAGCTTTCTTT
CASSQGSGLDTEAFF
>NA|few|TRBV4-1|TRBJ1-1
TGCGCCAGCAGCCAAGAGCCCCGGGACGGTCCGGACGGAGCTTTCTTT
CASSQEPRDGPDGAFF
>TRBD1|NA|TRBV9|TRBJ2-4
TGTGCCAGCAGCGTAGGGGACAGTTGGGAGCAGTACTTC
CASSVGDSWEQYF
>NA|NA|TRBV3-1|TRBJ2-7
TGTGCCAGCAGCCAAGGTCCCCTTCGGGGGAGGAACAATGAGCAGTACTTC
CASSQGPLRGRNNEQYF
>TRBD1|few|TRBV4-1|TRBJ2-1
TGCGCCACGTCGGGACAGAGAAACAATGAGCAGTTCTTC
CATSGQRNNEQFF
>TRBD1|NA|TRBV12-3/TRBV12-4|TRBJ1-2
TGTGCCAGCAGTTTCCTCGGGACAGGGGGCTGTGGCTACACCTTC
CASSFLGTGGCGYTF
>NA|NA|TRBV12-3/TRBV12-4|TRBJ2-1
TGTGCCAGCCGGTGGTTGGTGCAGGGGCCTAAGTCGGAGCAGTTCTTC
CASRWLVQGPKSEQFF
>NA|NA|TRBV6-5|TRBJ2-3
TGTGCCAGCAGCAACATGGGGGAGCCACTCACAGATACGCAGTATTTT
CASSNMGEPLTDTQYF
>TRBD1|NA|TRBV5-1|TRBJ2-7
TGCGCCAGCAGCGACACCGGGACAGGGGCCTACGAGCAGTACTTC
CASSDTGTGAYEQYF
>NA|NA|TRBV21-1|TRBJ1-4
TGTGCCAGCAGCAGAGGCACCATTAATGAAAAACTGTTTTTT
CASSRGTINEKLFF
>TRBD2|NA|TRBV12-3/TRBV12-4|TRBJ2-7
TGTGCCAGCAGCCGCCCGGGGGGGTACGAGCAGTACTTC
CASSRPGGYEQYF
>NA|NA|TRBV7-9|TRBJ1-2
TGTGCCAGCAGCCGGAGGGACGGCTACACCTTC
CASSRRDGYTF
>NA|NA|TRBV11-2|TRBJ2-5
TGTGCCAGCAGCTTAATGGGACGTCAACAAGAGACCCAGTACTTC
CASSLMGRQQETQYF
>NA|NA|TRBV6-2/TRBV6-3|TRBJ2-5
TGTGCCAGCAGTTACTTACGCAGGACTCAAGAGACCCAGTACTTC
CASSYLRRTQETQYF
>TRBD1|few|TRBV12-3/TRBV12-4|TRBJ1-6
TGTGCCAGCAGTTTAGTCGGGACAGGGCCCTCACCCCTCCACTTT
CASSLVGTGPSPLHF
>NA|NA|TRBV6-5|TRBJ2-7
TGTGCCAGCAGTTACCCAGGGGCCACATACGAGCAGTACTTC
CASSYPGATYEQYF
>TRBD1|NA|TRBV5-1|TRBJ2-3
TGCGCCAGCAGCTGGGGGGACAGGGACACAGATACGCAGTATTTT
CASSWGDRDTDTQYF
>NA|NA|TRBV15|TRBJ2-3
TGCGCCACCAGCAGGGTAGTTAGGGACAATGAGCAGTATTTT
CATSRVVRDNEQYF
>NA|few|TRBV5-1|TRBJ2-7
TGCGCCAGCAGCTTGTCCCCACAGAACAACTACGAGCAGTACTTC
CASSLSPQNNYEQYF
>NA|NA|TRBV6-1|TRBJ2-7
TGTGCCAGCAGTGAAGTTACCCCGGACAGAACCTACGAGCAGTACTTC
CASSEVTPDRTYEQYF
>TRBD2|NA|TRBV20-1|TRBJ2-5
TGCAGTCGGTTAGCGGGAAATTACGAGACCCAGTACTTC
CSRLAGNYETQYF
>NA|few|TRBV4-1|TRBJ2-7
TGCGCCAGCAGCCTGAGATACACCGGAGAGTACGAGCAGTACTTC
CASSLRYTGEYEQYF
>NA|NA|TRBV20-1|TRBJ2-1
TGCAGTGCTGAGGGGGGTAGCGGATCCTACAATGAGCAGTTCTTC
CSAEGGSGSYNEQFF
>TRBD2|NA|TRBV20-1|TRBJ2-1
TGCAGTGCTTCCGGACTAGAGGGCAATGAGCAGTTCTTC
CSASGLEGNEQFF
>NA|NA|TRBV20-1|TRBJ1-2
TGCAGTGCTAGGTCCAGCGGCTATGGCTACACCTTC
CSARSSGYGYTF
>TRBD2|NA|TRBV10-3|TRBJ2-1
TGTGCCATCACTGACCGGACTAGCGGGGGTGTCAATGAGCAGTTCTTC
CAITDRTSGGVNEQFF
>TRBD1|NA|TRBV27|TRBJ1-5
TGTGCCAGCAGCTCTTACGGGACAGGCATAAATCAGCCCCAGCATTTT
CASSSYGTGINQPQHF
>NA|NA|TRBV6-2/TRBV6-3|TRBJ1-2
TGTGCCAGCACTTCTACGACAGACTATGGCTACACCTTC
CASTSTTDYGYTF
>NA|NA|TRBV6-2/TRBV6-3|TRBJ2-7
TGTGCCAGCAGTTACGGGCAGAACGAGCAGTACTTC
CASSYGQNEQYF
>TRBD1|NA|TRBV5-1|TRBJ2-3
TGCGCCAGCACTACAGGGGCTGCCCTGCCAGATACGCAGTATTTT
CASTTGAALPDTQYF
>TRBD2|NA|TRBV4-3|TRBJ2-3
TGCGCCAGCAGCCAAGCAAGCGGGGGGGGAGATACGCAGTATTTT
CASSQASGGGDTQYF
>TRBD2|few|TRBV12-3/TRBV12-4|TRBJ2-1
TGTGCCAGCACTATGATGGGACTAGCGGACAATGAGCAGTTCTTC
CASTMMGLADNEQFF